This TCR beta chain is drawn from a study of T cells in women clearing cervical HPV infection. Overall study: With HLA typing for only a few women, HLA confounding remains possible.

On this clone itself: The observed sequence ends 3 residues before the CDR3 terminus, with the missing tail filled in from the germline J gene.

Germline V gene sequence: CDR1 SGHRS, CDR2 YFSETQ. The CDR3 has 13 amino acids. With 4 bases removed from V and 6 bases from J, the gap between germline ends came to 14 bases. Clones were read by immunoSEQ multiplex PCR, and TCRdb kept only the in-frame ones, dropping some. This repertoire includes 23,000 or so clones. J is TRBJ2-7 and V is TRBV5-1, with D maybe TRBD1 (6 bases). The sequencing sample was made of blood buffy coat. The sequence was obtained from a woman between 18 and 75 years old with a cervical HPV16 infection that either progressed to CIN3+ or cleared (not recorded which). The CDR3 protein is CASSLRTVGEQYF. The sequenced CDR3 bases are TGCGCCAGCAGCCTACGGACAGTCGGCGAG.